This T cell receptor beta chain was profiled in a study of blood T cells in healthy people across ages. Findings and limits, study-wide: Reliance upon unsorted PBMCs precluded definitive naive versus antigen-experienced comparison.

V was clipped by 4 bases and J by 6 bases, with 13 bases between them. The length of the CDR3 is 13 residues. In germline, CDR1 is SGDLS, CDR2 YYNGEE. The second PCR ran about 6 to 11 cycles with a sample-barcoded 5' primer and J-beta primers. MiXCR, applied by TCRdb to the 5' RACE reads, yields one record per CDR3 protein. Of around 1.1 million distinct CDR3 sequences in the sample, about two fifths are singletons; the top ten hold around 14%. Of note for this clonotype: Its target is unknown.

Material for sequencing was blood. The sequence came from a young man in good health. The chain uses TRBV9 and TRBJ1-1; D is ambiguous. This CDR3 reads CASSNPGSAEAFF. CDR3 nucleotides: TGTGCCAGCAGCAATCCCGGTTCTGCTGAAGCTTTCTTT.